The 4 T cell receptor beta chains below were found in one sample sequenced in a study of beta chain features in type 1 diabetes. Isolated RNA was reverse transcribed in full, so expressed TCRB transcripts were sequenced. Clones were sequenced by immunoSEQ multiplex PCR, and TCRdb holds only the in-frame ones, with some missing. This sample has a few hundred thousand clones; 16% occur once, and the top ten carry about 0.085%. These receptors' targets are unknown. Points from the study as a whole: Shortening of TCRB CDR3s, moderate but significant, appeared in all four CD4+ subsets of Type 1 diabetes patients.

Sample: naive CD4+ T cells from blood. These receptors all stem from a man between 25 and 39 years old with type 1 diabetes.

This sequence joins TRBV30 and TRBJ2-7; 11 bases match TRBD2. V shed 3 bases and J 4 bases; nucleotides not matched to a gene: 5. CDR3 length: 14 amino acids. Germline loops: CDR1 GTSNPN, CDR2 SVGIG (reference sequence). The CDR3 coding sequence is TGTGCCTGGAGACGGGGACTAGCGGTATACGAGCAGTACTTC. Its protein product is CAWRRGLAVYEQYF.

This clone was recorded a few times. The chain has TRBV28 and TRBJ2-1, with no clear D. Between the trimmed V and J ends, which lost 1 base and 2 bases, there was a span of 12 bases. The germline V gene encodes CDR1 MDHEN and CDR2 SYDVKM. The CDR3 extends over 16 amino acids. The CDR3 here is CASSLSSATPYNEQFF. The CDR3 DNA follows: TGTGCCAGCAGTTTATCCAGCGCCACCCCCTACAATGAGCAGTTCTTC.

The V and J genes are TRBV29-1 and TRBJ2-3; no definite D call. V lost 1 base and J lost 4, with 9 bases in between. This CDR3 has 13 amino acids. Germline CDR1 is SQVTM and CDR2 is ANQGSEA. The CDR3 DNA is TGCAGCGTTGAAGGCCTAGTTGCAGATACGCAGTATTTT. Translation: CSVEGLVADTQYF.

The genes are TRBV7-2 and TRBJ1-2; 7 positions agree with TRBD1. Germline CDR1 SGHTA, CDR2 FQGNSA. This CDR3 spans 13 amino acids. Trimming took 5 bases from V and 4 from J; bases not matched to a gene: 4. The CDR3 here is CASSPRDSYGYTF. In DNA form, the CDR3 reads TGTGCCAGCAGCCCGCGGGACAGCTATGGCTACACCTTC.